The clone carrying this TCR beta chain was seen a few times. The data were taken from a study of CD8 T cells in Susac syndrome. With random hexamers, reverse transcription was performed on about 0.5 to 1 ug of RNA. TCRdb reprocessed the immunoSEQ multiplex PCR reads with MiXCR, giving one entry per CDR3 protein. The table lists about 90,000 distinct CDR3 sequences, over 85% of them singletons, with roughly 0.3% in the top ten. Blood CD8+ and CD4+ T cells underwent high-throughput TCR beta sequencing. The CDR3 totals 16 residues. Germline-derived CDR1 and CDR2 are MNHEY and SVGEGT. With 0 bases removed from V and 3 bases from J, the gap between germline ends came to 14 bases.

Sequenced: CD8+ T cells from PBMCs. This TCR was recovered from a human donor in good health. The chain combines TRBV6-2 or TRBV6-3 with TRBJ2-5; a weak D match, TRBD2 (5 bases). CDR3 nucleotides: TGTGCCAGCAGTTACTCGATCACGGGATGGGAAGAGACCCAGTACTTC. It codes for CASSYSITGWEETQYF.